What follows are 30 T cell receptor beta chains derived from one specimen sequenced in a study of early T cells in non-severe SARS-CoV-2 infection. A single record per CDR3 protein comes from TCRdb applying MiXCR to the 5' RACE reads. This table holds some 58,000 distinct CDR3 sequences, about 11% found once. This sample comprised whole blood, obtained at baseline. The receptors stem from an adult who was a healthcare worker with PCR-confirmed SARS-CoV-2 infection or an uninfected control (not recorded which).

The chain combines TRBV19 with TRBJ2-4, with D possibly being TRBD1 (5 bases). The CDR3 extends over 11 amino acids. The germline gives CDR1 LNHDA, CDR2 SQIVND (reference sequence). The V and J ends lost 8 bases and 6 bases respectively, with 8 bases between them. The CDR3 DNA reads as TGTGCCAGTTCTAGGGGAAACATTCAGTACTTC. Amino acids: CASSRGNIQYF.

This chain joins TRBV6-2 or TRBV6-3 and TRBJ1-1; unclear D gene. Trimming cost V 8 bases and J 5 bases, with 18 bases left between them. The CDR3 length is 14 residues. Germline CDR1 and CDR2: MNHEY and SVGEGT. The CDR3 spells CASRLILGQTEAFF. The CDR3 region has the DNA TGTGCCAGCCGATTAATCCTAGGGCAGACTGAAGCTTTCTTT.

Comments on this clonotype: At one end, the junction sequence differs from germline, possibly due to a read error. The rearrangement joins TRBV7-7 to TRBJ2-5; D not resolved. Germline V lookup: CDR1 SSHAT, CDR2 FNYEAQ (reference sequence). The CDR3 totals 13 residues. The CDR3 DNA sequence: TGTGCTAGCAGCCAAAAGTCCTTCGGGACCCAGTACTTC. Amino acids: CASSQKSFGTQYF.

This chain's CDR3 is CASLLGTGSTDTQYF. The CDR3 nucleotides are TGTGCCAGCCTCCTGGGGACAGGTTCCACAGATACGCAGTATTTT. The chain employs TRBV11-2 and TRBJ2-3; 8 bases align to TRBD1. V trimming: 8 bases; J trimming: 2 bases; junction bases outside the gene matches: 9. The CDR3 has 15 residues. Germline V lookup: CDR1 SGHAT, CDR2 FQNNGV.

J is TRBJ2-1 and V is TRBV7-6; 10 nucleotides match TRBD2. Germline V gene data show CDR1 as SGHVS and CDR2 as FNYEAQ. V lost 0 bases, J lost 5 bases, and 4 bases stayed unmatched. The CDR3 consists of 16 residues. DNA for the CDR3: TGTGCCAGCAGCTTAGCCGAACTAGCGGGGAACAATGAGCAGTTCTTC. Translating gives CASSLAELAGNNEQFF.

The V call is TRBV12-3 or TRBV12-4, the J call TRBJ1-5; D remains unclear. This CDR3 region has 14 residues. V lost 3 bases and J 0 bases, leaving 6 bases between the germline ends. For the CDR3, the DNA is TGTGCCAGCAGTTTGGCCAGTAGCAATCAGCCCCAGCATTTT. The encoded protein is CASSLASSNQPQHF.

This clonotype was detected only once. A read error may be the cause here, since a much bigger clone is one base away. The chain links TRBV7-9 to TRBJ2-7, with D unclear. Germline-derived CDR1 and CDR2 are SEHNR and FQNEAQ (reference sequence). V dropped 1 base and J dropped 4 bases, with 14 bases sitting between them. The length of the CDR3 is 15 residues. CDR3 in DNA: TGTGCCAGCAGCTTAGTGGTGTCCCTTCTTTACGAGCAGTACTTC. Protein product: CASSLVVSLLYEQYF. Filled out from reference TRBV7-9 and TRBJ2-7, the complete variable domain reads DTGVSQNPRHKITKRGQNVTFRCDPISEHNRLYWYRQTLGQGPEFLTYFQNEAQLEKSRLLSDRFSAERPKGSFSTLEIQRTEQGDSAMYLCASSLVVSLLYEQYFGPGTRLTVT.

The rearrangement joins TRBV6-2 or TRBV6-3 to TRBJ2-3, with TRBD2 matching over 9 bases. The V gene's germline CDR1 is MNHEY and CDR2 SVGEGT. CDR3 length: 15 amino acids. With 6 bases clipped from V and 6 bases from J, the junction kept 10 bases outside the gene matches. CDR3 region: CASRVKGLALDTQYF. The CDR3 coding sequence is TGTGCCAGCAGGGTTAAGGGACTAGCTTTGGATACGCAGTATTTT.

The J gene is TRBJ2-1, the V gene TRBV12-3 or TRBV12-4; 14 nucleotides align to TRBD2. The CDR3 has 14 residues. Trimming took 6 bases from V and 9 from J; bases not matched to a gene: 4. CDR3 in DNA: TGTGCCAGCAGGACTAGCGGGGGGGCTTTTGAGCAGTTCTTC. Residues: CASRTSGGAFEQFF.

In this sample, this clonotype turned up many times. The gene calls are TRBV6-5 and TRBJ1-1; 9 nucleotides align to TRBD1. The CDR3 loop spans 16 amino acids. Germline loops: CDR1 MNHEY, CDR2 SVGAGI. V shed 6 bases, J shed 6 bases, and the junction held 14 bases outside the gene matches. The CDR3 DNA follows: TGTGCCAGCAGCTTCCCTAGCGGGACAGGGAGTTCTGAAGCTTTCTTT. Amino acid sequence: CASSFPSGTGSSEAFF.

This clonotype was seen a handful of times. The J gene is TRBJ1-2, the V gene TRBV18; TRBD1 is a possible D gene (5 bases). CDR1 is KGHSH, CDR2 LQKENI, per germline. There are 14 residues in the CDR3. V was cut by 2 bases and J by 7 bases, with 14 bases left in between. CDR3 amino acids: CASSPDDRLSGYTF. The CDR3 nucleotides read TGTGCCAGCTCACCAGACGACAGACTTAGTGGCTACACCTTC.

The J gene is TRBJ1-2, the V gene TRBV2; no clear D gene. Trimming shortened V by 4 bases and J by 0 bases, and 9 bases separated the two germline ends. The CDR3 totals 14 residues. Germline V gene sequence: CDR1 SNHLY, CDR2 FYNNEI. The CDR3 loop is CASSGAAANYGYTF. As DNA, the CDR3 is TGTGCCAGCAGTGGGGCGGCGGCTAACTATGGCTACACCTTC.

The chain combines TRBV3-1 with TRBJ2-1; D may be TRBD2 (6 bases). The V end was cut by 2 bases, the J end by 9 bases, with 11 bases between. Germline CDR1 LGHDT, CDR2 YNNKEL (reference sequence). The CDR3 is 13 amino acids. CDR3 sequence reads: CASSQSPSAEQFF. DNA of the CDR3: TGTGCCAGCAGCCAATCCCCTAGCGCTGAGCAGTTCTTC.

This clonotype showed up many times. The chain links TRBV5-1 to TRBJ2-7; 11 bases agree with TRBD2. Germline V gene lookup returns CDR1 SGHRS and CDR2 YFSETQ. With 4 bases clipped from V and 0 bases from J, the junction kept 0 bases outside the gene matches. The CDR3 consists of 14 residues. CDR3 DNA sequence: TGCGCCAGCAGCACTAGCGGGGGCTCCTACGAGCAGTACTTC. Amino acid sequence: CASSTSGGSYEQYF.

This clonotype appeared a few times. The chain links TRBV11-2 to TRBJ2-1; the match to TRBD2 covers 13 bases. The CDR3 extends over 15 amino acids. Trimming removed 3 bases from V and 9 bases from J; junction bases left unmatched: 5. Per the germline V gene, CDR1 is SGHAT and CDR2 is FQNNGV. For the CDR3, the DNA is TGTGCCAGCAGCTTCACTAGCGGGGGGGCCGGTGAGCAGTTCTTC. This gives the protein CASSFTSGGAGEQFF.

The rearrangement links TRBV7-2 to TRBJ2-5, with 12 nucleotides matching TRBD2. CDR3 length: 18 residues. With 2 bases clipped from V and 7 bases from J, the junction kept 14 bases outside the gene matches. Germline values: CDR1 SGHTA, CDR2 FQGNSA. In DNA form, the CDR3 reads TGTGCCAGCAGCTTAAGCGGCGGACTAGCGGGGACACAGGGGACCCAGTACTTC. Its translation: CASSLSGGLAGTQGTQYF. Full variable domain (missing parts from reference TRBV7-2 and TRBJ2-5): GAGVSQSPSNKVTEKGKDVELRCDPISGHTALYWYRQSLGQGLEFLIYFQGNSAPDKSGLPSDRFSAERTGGSVSTLTIQRTQQEDSAVYLCASSLSGGLAGTQGTQYFGPGTRLLVL.

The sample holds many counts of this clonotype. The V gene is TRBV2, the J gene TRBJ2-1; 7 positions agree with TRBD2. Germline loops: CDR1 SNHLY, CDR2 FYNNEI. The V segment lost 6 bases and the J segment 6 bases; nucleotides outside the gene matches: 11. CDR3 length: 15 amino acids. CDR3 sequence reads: CASRATSLESNEQFF. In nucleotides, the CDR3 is TGTGCCAGCAGAGCGACTAGCCTCGAAAGCAATGAGCAGTTCTTC.

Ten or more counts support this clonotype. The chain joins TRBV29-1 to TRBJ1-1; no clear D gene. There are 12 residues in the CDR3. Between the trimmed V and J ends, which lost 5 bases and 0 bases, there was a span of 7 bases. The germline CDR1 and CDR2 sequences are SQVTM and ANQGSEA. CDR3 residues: CSVRNLNTEAFF. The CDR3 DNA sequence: TGCAGCGTTAGGAATTTGAACACTGAAGCTTTCTTT.

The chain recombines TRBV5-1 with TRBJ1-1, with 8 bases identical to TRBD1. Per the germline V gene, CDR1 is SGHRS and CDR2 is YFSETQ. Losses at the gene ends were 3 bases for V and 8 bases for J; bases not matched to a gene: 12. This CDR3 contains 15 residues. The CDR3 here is CASSWLQGGGAEAFF. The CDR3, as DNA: TGCGCCAGCAGCTGGTTACAGGGGGGAGGCGCGGAAGCTTTCTTT.

The CDR3 reads CASSAPLGRVTEAFF. DNA for the CDR3: TGTGCCAGCAGTGCCCCCCTGGGGAGGGTCACTGAAGCTTTCTTT. This sequence joins TRBV6-1 and TRBJ1-1; D remains unclear. The V end lost 4 bases, the J end lost 4 bases, and 16 bases lay between the germline ends. Germline V gene data show CDR1 as MNHNS and CDR2 as SASEGT. The length of the CDR3 is 15 residues.

CDR3 bases: TGCGCCAGCAGCCCCGGGACTATTGGCTACGAGCAGTACTTC. This translates into CASSPGTIGYEQYF. The rearrangement links TRBV5-1 to TRBJ2-7, with TRBD2 identical over 7 bases. This CDR3 is built from 14 residues. Trimming removed 4 bases from V and 3 bases from J; junction bases left unmatched: 7. Germline V gives CDR1 SGHRS, CDR2 YFSETQ.

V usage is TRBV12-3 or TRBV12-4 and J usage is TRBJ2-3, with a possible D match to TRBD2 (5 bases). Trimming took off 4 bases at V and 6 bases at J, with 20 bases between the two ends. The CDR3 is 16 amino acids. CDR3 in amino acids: CASSSPDSPSTDTQYF. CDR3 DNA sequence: TGTGCCAGCAGTTCCCCGGACTCACCATCCACGGATACGCAGTATTTT.

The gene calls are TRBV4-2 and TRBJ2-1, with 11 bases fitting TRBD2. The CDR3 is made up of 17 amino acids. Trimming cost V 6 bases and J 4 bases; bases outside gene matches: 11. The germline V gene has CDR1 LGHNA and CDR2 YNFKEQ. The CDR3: CASSHRLAGPSYNEQFF. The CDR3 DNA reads TGTGCCAGCAGTCACCGACTAGCGGGGCCATCTTACAATGAGCAGTTCTTC.

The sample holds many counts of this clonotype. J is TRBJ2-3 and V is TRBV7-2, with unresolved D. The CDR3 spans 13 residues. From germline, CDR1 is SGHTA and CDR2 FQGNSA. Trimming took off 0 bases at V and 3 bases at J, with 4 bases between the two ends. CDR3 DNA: TGTGCCAGCAGCTTAGCTGCTACAGATACGCAGTATTTT. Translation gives CASSLAATDTQYF.

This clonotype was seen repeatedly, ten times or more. The CDR3 region is CATYNLGNTGELFF. CDR3 bases: TGTGCCACTTACAACCTGGGGAACACCGGGGAGCTGTTTTTT. The chain recombines TRBV24-1 with TRBJ2-2; D ambiguous. The CDR3 consists of 14 residues. The germline gives CDR1 KGHDR, CDR2 SFDVKD. V dropped 10 bases and J dropped 1 base, with 12 bases sitting between them.

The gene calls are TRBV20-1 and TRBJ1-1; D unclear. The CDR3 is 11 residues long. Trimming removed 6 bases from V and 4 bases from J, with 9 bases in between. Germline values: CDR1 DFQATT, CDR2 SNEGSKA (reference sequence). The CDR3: CSAQSGTEAFF. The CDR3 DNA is TGCAGTGCCCAAAGTGGCACTGAAGCTTTCTTT.

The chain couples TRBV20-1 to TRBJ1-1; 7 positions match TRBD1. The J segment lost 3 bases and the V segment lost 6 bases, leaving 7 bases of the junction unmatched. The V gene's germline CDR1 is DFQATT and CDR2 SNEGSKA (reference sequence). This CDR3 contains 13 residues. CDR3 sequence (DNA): TGCAGTGCCAAGGGGGCGGCGGACACTGAAGCTTTCTTT. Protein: CSAKGAADTEAFF.

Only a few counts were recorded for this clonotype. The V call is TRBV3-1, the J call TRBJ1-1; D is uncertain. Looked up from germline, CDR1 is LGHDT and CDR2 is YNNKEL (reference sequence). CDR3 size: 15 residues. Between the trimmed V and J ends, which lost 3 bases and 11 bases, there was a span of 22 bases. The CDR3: CASSHRTHVLDSAFF. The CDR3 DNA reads TGTGCCAGCAGCCATAGGACCCACGTCCTGGATTCCGCTTTCTTT. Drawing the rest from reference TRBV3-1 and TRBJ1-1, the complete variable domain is DTAVSQTPKYLVTQMGNDKSIKCEQNLGHDTMYWYKQDSKKFLKIMFSYNNKELIINETVPNRFSPKSPDKAHLNLHINSLELGDSAVYFCASSHRTHVLDSAFFGQGTRLTVV.

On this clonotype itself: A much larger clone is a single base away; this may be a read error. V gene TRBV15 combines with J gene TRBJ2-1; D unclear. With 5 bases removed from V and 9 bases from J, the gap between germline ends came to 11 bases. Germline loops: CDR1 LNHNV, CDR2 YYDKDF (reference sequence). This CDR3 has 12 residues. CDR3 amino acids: CATSVAFSEQFF. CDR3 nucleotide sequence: TGTGCCACCAGCGTCGCGTTCAGTGAGCAGTTCTTC. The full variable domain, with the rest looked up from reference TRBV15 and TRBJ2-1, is DAMVIQNPRYQVTQFGKPVTLSCSQTLNHNVMYWYQQKSSQAPKLLFHYYDKDFNNEADTPDNFQSRRPNTSFCFLDIRSPGLGDTAMYLCATSVAFSEQFFGPGTRLTVL.

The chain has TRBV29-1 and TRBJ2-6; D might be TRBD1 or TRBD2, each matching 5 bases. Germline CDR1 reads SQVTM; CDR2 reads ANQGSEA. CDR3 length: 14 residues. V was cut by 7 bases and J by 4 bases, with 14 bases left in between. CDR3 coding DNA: TGCAGCGCCGTGGGGGTTACCGGGGCCAACGTCCTGACTTTC. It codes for CSAVGVTGANVLTF.